This T cell receptor (beta chain) was identified in a study of blood T cells in healthy people across ages. Notes on the study in general: From one million sequenced T cells, diversity estimates were lower bounds.

Every donor contributed roughly 10 milliliters of peripheral blood by blood draw. Using a J-beta primer mix together with a sample-barcoded 5' primer, a second PCR was run for about 6 to 11 cycles. Using its own MiXCR run on the 5' RACE reads, TCRdb lists one record per CDR3 protein. The sample includes approximately 670,000 distinct CDR3 sequences, approximately 40% of them seen just once. CDR1 SGHRS and CDR2 YFSETQ come from the germline V gene. The CDR3 is 13 amino acids. Note on this clonotype: Its antigen is undetermined.

The chain employs TRBV5-1 and TRBJ2-5; 8 bases are a match to TRBD1. The J call may be wrong; the DNA end is better matched by TRBJ2-7. Sequenced input: blood. This TCR was sampled from an older man in good health. CDR3 loop: CASNGQGTYEQYF. For the CDR3, the DNA is TGCGCCAGCAACGGACAGGGAACCTACGAGCAGTACTTC.